A selection of T cell receptor beta chains follows, all from one sample in a study of T cell repertoires in cytomegalovirus infection. TCRdb itself ran the reads through MiXCR, one entry per CDR3 protein. This repertoire shows approximately 910,000 distinct CDR3 sequences, roughly 30% found once; its top ten account for more than 13%. The antigens of these receptors remain unknown. The sample was cultured CD8+ T cells from PBMCs, taken from culture after CMV antigen stimulation. All receptors come from a human donor in good health (CMV status not recorded). Some clones in this sample may be carry-over from other donors' samples. Each CDR3 is given without its conserved first and last residue. A D gene is named only where the DNA matches it firmly.

V gene,D gene,J gene,CDR3 protein
TRBV12-3/TRBV12-4,TRBD1,TRBJ1-2,ASLINRDSISYGYT
TRBV27,TRBD2,TRBJ2-3,ASSPIGLAGIDTQY
TRBV19,.,TRBJ2-7,ASSMHQAGERYEQY
TRBV25-1,TRBD2,TRBJ2-7,ASSEWGGSGYEQY
TRBV6-1,TRBD1,TRBJ2-7,ASSEGQGAAYEQY
TRBV27,TRBD2,TRBJ2-2,ASSFLAGNYRGGTGELF
TRBV29-1,.,TRBJ2-1,SVDFGGGNEQF
TRBV20-1,.,TRBJ2-2,SAGWTGELF
TRBV7-9,.,TRBJ1-2,ASSGGIRVPNYGYT
TRBV6-1,TRBD1,TRBJ2-7,ASSRTGTHEQY
TRBV7-9,.,TRBJ2-1,ASSLGQASSYNEQF
TRBV7-9,.,TRBJ1-5,ASSLVSRSRGKQPQH
TRBV20-1,.,TRBJ1-5,SARDGYQPQH
TRBV7-9,.,TRBJ1-1,ASSLEHHEAF
TRBV7-2,TRBD2,TRBJ2-1,ASGRSGGLGNEQF
TRBV7-9,.,TRBJ2-2,ASIRTGENTGELF
TRBV7-6,.,TRBJ2-7,ASSDPGRLEEQY
TRBV5-1,TRBD2,TRBJ2-1,ASSLAGRAGPPWDEQF
TRBV7-7,.,TRBJ2-1,ASSLGGGEKNEQF
TRBV6-6,TRBD2,TRBJ2-2,ASSSTRISGGAGTGELF
TRBV7-2,TRBD1,TRBJ1-2,ASSLAGTGGPANYGYT
TRBV7-9,.,TRBJ1-1,ASSEARPIEAF
TRBV12-5,.,TRBJ2-1,ASGLGRGAISVNEQF
TRBV4-2,.,TRBJ1-1,ASSQERGTPPTEAF
TRBV27,TRBD1,TRBJ2-4,ASSLQGAYENIQY
TRBV12-3/TRBV12-4,.,TRBJ2-1,ASSFGPAYNEQF
TRBV10-3,TRBD1,TRBJ1-6,AISEGTADNSPLH
TRBV5-1,.,TRBJ2-1,ASSLDRSRIFAEQF